Here is one T cell receptor beta chain with its context. The data derive from a study of CD8+CD57+ T cells in acquired aplastic anemia. Sequencing involved patients with CD8+CD57+ cell expansion previously shown by flow cytometry. The CDR3 is 13 residues long. Germline V gene sequence: CDR1 LNHDA, CDR2 SQIVND (reference sequence). V lost 1 base and J lost 1, with 4 bases in between. Genomic DNA templated the TCR beta VDJ and CDR3 profiling. TCRdb analysed the reads with MiXCR anew, one entry per CDR3 protein. The sample yields over 40,000 distinct CDR3 sequences, about 63% seen once. Material for sequencing was sorted CD4+, CD8+, or CD8+CD57+ T cells (not recorded which) from PBMCs. This sequence was found in a human donor with aplastic anemia. The chain recombines TRBV19 with TRBJ1-1; D not resolved. CDR3 loop: CASSIGGNTEAFF. The CDR3 DNA sequence: TGTGCCAGTAGTATAGGGGGGAACACTGAAGCTTTCTTT.